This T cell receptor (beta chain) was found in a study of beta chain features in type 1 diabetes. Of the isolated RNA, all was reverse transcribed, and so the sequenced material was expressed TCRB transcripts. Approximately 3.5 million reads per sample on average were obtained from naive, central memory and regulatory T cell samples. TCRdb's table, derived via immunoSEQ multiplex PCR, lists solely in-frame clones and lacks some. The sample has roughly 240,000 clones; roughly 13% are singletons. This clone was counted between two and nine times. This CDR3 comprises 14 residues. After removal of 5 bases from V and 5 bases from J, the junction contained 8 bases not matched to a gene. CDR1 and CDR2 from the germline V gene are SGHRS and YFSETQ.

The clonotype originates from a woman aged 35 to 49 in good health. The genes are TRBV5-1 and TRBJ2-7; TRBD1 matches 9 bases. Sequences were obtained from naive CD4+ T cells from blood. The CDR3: CASSLRQGGHEQYF. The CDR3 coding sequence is TGCGCCAGCAGTCTACGACAGGGGGGCCACGAGCAGTACTTC.